A selection of T cell receptor beta chains follows, all from one sample in a study of beta chain features in type 1 diabetes. The protocol was immunoSEQ multiplex PCR, while the TCRdb copy is restricted to in-frame clones and leaves out a portion. The table lists 250,000 to 350,000 clones, approximately 15% of them singletons. Material for sequencing was naive CD4+ T cells from blood. These receptors originate from a man aged 18 to 29 with type 1 diabetes. The CDR3 runs from the conserved cysteine through the conserved F or W. The D gene is left open where the match is weak. Clone size is shown for a subset of rows, as once, few, many or a class of expanded clone.

D	size	V	J	length	DNA	CDR3
TRBD1	NA	TRBV9	TRBJ1-5	13	TGTGCCAGCACCGACAGGGGAGGGCTGCCCCAGCATTTT	CASTDRGGLPQHF
NA	NA	TRBV7-2	TRBJ2-4	17	TGTGCCAGCAGCCCCGGGGGTGGGGGAATTGCCAAAAACATTCAGTACTTC	CASSPGGGGIAKNIQYF
TRBD1	few	TRBV11-2	TRBJ1-4	15	TGTGCCAGCAGCTCCCGACAGGGGCCTAATGAAAAACTGTTTTTT	CASSSRQGPNEKLFF
NA	NA	TRBV27	TRBJ2-4	16	TGTGCCAGCAGTTTATTTCACAGGGAAGCCAAAAACATTCAGTACTTC	CASSLFHREAKNIQYF
TRBD2	few	TRBV7-9	TRBJ2-1	16	TGTGCCAGCAGCTTACGGGGGGAGGCCCCCTACAATGAGCAGTTCTTC	CASSLRGEAPYNEQFF
TRBD2	few	TRBV7-9	TRBJ2-2	16	TGTGCCAGCTCCCGAATGGGGGGGGCGAACACCGGGGAGCTGTTTTTT	CASSRMGGANTGELFF
NA	NA	TRBV19	TRBJ2-1	13	TGTGCCAGTAGTATTGGGGACAACAATGAGCAGTTCTTC	CASSIGDNNEQFF
NA	few	TRBV28	TRBJ1-2	14	TGTGCCAGCAGTTTGGAGGGAAGACGGGATGGCTACACCTTC	CASSLEGRRDGYTF
TRBD2	NA	TRBV4-2	TRBJ2-7	22	TGTGCCAGCAGCCAAGATCGCCGGTTGGGGGGACTAGCGGGAAATAGTACCTACGAGCAGTACTTC	CASSQDRRLGGLAGNSTYEQYF
NA	NA	TRBV4-2	TRBJ2-3	15	TGTGCCAGCAGCCAAGAGGCCCAGGGAGGAGATACGCAGTATTTT	CASSQEAQGGDTQYF
NA	NA	TRBV27	TRBJ2-1	13	TGTGCCAGCAGTCCAGTGAGGGGGAATGAGCAGTTCTTC	CASSPVRGNEQFF
TRBD2	few	TRBV25-1	TRBJ2-5	15	TGTGCCAGCAGCACCCCCCGGGGGGGCAGAGAGACCCAGTACTTC	CASSTPRGGRETQYF
NA	few	TRBV21-1	TRBJ2-6	15	TGTGCCAGCAGCAAAGGGGCAGCTGGGGCCAACGTCCTGACTTTC	CASSKGAAGANVLTF
TRBD1	few	TRBV18	TRBJ1-4	14	TGTGCCAGCTCACCGGGCCAGGGGGCTGAAAAACTGTTTTTT	CASSPGQGAEKLFF
TRBD2	NA	TRBV18	TRBJ2-7	17	TGTGCCAGCTCACGGAAACCGGGACTAGCGGGGGGTCACGAGCAGTACTTC	CASSRKPGLAGGHEQYF
TRBD1	few	TRBV5-6	TRBJ2-7	16	TGTGCCAGCAGCTCTATAGGGACAGGGGGGGTCGGCGAGCAGTACTTC	CASSSIGTGGVGEQYF
NA	few	TRBV29-1	TRBJ1-6	14	TGCAGCGTTCGCGTTGGAGGAGTCAATTCACCCCTCCACTTT	CSVRVGGVNSPLHF
TRBD2	few	TRBV5-4	TRBJ2-5	16	TGTGCCAGCAGCTTGGTAGCGGGGGGGCCCCAAGAGACCCAGTACTTC	CASSLVAGGPQETQYF
TRBD1	NA	TRBV29-1	TRBJ1-1	13	TGCAGCGTCAGCGACAGGGAAAACACTGAAGCTTTCTTT	CSVSDRENTEAFF
NA	NA	TRBV11-2	TRBJ1-1	18	TGTGCCAGCAGCTACAGGTACCGGACGGCTAACATGAACACTGAAGCTTTCTTT	CASSYRYRTANMNTEAFF
NA	few	TRBV30	TRBJ2-3	12	TGTGCCTGGAGTTTAGGGGGAGATACGCAGTATTTT	CAWSLGGDTQYF
NA	NA	TRBV6-6	TRBJ2-7	12	TGTGCCAGCAGTTCAGAATCCTACGAGCAGTACTTC	CASSSESYEQYF
TRBD2	few	TRBV11-2	TRBJ2-7	14	TGTGCCAGCAGCCGCCTGGGACTAGAGGCCGAGCAGTACTTC	CASSRLGLEAEQYF
TRBD1	few	TRBV5-1	TRBJ1-1	15	TGCGCCAGCAGCCTTCAGGACAGGGGGCAAGCTGAAGCTTTCTTT	CASSLQDRGQAEAFF
TRBD1	once	TRBV23-1	TRBJ1-5	20	TGCGCCAGCAGTCAATCGAGGGACAGGGGGCCCTTAAGCGCGTACCAGCCCCAGCATTTT	CASSQSRDRGPLSAYQPQHF
NA	few	TRBV30	TRBJ2-3	17	TGTGCCTGGAGCCACCATAGGGGCGCAAAAGTTACAGATACGCAGTATTTT	CAWSHHRGAKVTDTQYF
NA	few	TRBV4-3	TRBJ2-5	13	TGCGCCAGCAGCCAAGAGGGAGGAAGGGCCCAGTACTTC	CASSQEGGRAQYF
NA	NA	TRBV7-2	TRBJ2-7	14	TGTGCCAGCAGCCGACAGACAGGCAGCTCCGAGCAGTACTTC	CASSRQTGSSEQYF
NA	NA	TRBV7-2	TRBJ2-7	14	TGTGCCAGCAGCTTATGGGGGAATGAGGGGGTGCAGTACTTC	CASSLWGNEGVQYF
TRBD2	NA	TRBV7-9	TRBJ2-1	14	TGTGCCAGCAGCTTGGCTAGCGGAAACAATGAGCAGTTCTTC	CASSLASGNNEQFF
NA	NA	TRBV18	TRBJ1-1	14	TGTGCCAGCTCACCCTCCTTGGCGAACACTGAAGCTTTCTTT	CASSPSLANTEAFF
NA	NA	TRBV6-5	TRBJ1-1	14	TGTGCCAGCAGTTACTCGAAAGGAGACACTGAAGCTTTCTTT	CASSYSKGDTEAFF
TRBD1	NA	TRBV5-1	TRBJ2-1	14	TGCGCCAGCAGCGCTCGGACAGGTACAATGAGGCAGTTCTTC	CASSARTGTMRQFF
TRBD2	few	TRBV19	TRBJ2-3	14	TGTGCCAGCCGAGAGCGGGGAAGCACAGATACGCAGTATTTT	CASRERGSTDTQYF
TRBD2	few	TRBV15	TRBJ2-5	16	TGTGCCACCAGCATGCCAGCGGGAGGGCCGAGGGAGACCCAGTACTTC	CATSMPAGGPRETQYF
TRBD2	NA	TRBV9	TRBJ2-3	16	TGTGCCAGCAGCGTAGCCGGAACTAGCGGCACAGATACGCAGTATTTT	CASSVAGTSGTDTQYF
TRBD2	few	TRBV5-1	TRBJ2-7	13	TGCGCCAGCAGAATGCGGGAGTCCGACGAGCAGTACTTC	CASRMRESDEQYF